This entry lists 21 T cell receptor beta chains sequenced from one sample in a study of T cells in Graves' hyperthyroidism and ophthalmopathy. The TCR beta CDR3 regions underwent amplification using RNA transcripts as the source. TCR CDR3 regions were first amplified by RT-PCR with HTBI primers. MiXCR, applied by TCRdb to the multiplex PCR reads, yields one record per CDR3 protein. This sample has 480,000 or so distinct CDR3 sequences, with 14% found just once. The sequencing sample was made of blood. These receptors were taken from a woman younger than 30 with Graves' hyperthyroidism.

The chain recombines TRBV20-1 with TRBJ1-5; no firm D call. The CDR3 consists of 14 residues. Germline CDR1 and CDR2: DFQATT and SNEGSKA (reference sequence). Trimming took off 4 bases at V and 6 bases at J, with 16 bases between the two ends. In DNA, the CDR3 is TGCAGTGCTACAGACCGACTTGCCGTTCAGCCCCAGCATTTT. Protein sequence: CSATDRLAVQPQHF.

The chain carries TRBV7-3 and TRBJ1-5; 9 nucleotides agree with TRBD1. J was trimmed by 2 bases and V by 5 bases; bases with no gene match: 4. Germline lookup yields CDR1 SGHTA and CDR2 FQGTGA. There are 15 residues in the CDR3. CDR3 sequence (DNA): TGTGCCAGCAGCCGGACAGGGGTACGCAATCAGCCCCAGCATTTT. Translating it yields CASSRTGVRNQPQHF.

This clonotype was detected a few times. The germline gene is not matched at one end of the junction; a read error may be the cause. This sequence joins TRBV6-1 and TRBJ1-1, with D uncertain. Germline assignment: CDR1 MNHNS and CDR2 SASEGT. This CDR3 spans 12 amino acids. Here the CDR3 reads CASGRLNTGAFF. For the CDR3, the DNA is TGTGCCAGTGGGAGGTTGAACACTGGAGCTTTCTTT.

The chain has TRBV5-1 and TRBJ2-5, with 7 bases that match TRBD1. This CDR3 comprises 14 residues. Trimming removed 4 bases from V and 4 bases from J; junction bases left unmatched: 7. CDR1 is SGHRS and CDR2 is YFSETQ in the germline V gene. CDR3: CASSLQGKGETQYF. The CDR3 nucleotides read TGCGCCAGCAGCCTACAGGGGAAAGGAGAGACCCAGTACTTC.

J is TRBJ1-2 and V is TRBV12-3 or TRBV12-4, with 8 bases identical to TRBD1. V was pared by 11 bases and J by 7 bases, with 15 bases of the junction left unmatched. The CDR3 sequence is 14 residues long. The CDR3, as DNA: TGTGCCTCGAAACCGGGGCAGGGGGCTTTTGGCTACACCTTC. Translated, it gives CASKPGQGAFGYTF.

This clonotype was counted at least ten times. The chain joins TRBV19 to TRBJ2-1; 15 nucleotides line up with TRBD2. From germline, CDR1 is LNHDA and CDR2 SQIVND (reference sequence). CDR3 length equals 16 residues. After removal of 10 bases from V and 0 bases from J, the junction contained 4 bases not matched to a gene. The DNA of the CDR3 is TGTGCCACCGGGACTAGCGGGGGGATCTCCTACAATGAGCAGTTCTTC. Encoded protein: CATGTSGGISYNEQFF.

The sample holds many counts of this clonotype. The gene calls are TRBV2 and TRBJ2-7; D gene unclear. V was shortened by 2 bases and J by 4 bases, with 12 bases between the two germline ends. The V gene's germline CDR1 is SNHLY and CDR2 FYNNEI. This CDR3 spans 14 amino acids. Here the CDR3 DNA reads TGTGCCAGCAGTGAAAGGAGTACGATATACGAGCAGTACTTC. Translating gives CASSERSTIYEQYF. Full variable domain (remainder filled in from reference TRBV2 and TRBJ2-7): EPEVTQTPSHQVTQMGQEVILRCVPISNHLYFYWYRQILGQKVEFLVSFYNNEISEKSEIFDDQFSVERPDGSNFTLKIRSTKLEDSAMYFCASSERSTIYEQYFGPGTRLTVT.

This clonotype was picked up many times. CDR3 protein: CASSNRGGAGTVPYGYTF. CDR3 DNA: TGTGCCAGCAGCAACCGGGGGGGGGCCGGGACAGTGCCCTATGGCTACACCTTC. The chain combines TRBV12-3 or TRBV12-4 with TRBJ1-2, with 7 positions matching TRBD1. This CDR3 region has 18 residues. Trimming removed 6 bases from V and 4 bases from J; junction bases left unmatched: 20.

This chain uses TRBV20-1 with TRBJ2-3; TRBD2 matches at 7 bases. The CDR3 runs to 14 residues. Germline V gene lookup returns CDR1 DFQATT and CDR2 SNEGSKA (reference sequence). The J segment lost 7 bases and the V segment lost 1 base, leaving 8 bases of the junction unmatched. CDR3 sequence: CSARARWGGNTQYF. In DNA form, the CDR3 reads TGCAGTGCTAGAGCTCGATGGGGGGGAAATACGCAGTATTTT.

This clonotype was recorded many times. This chain's CDR3 is CASSERVQGLFSYEQYF. The CDR3 DNA follows: TGCGCCAGCAGCGAGAGGGTACAGGGCCTGTTCTCCTACGAGCAGTACTTC. The chain recombines TRBV5-1 with TRBJ2-7, with a possible D match to TRBD1 (6 bases). The V gene lost 4 bases and the J gene lost 0 bases, with 20 bases spanning the gap. CDR1 SGHRS and CDR2 YFSETQ come from the germline V gene. This CDR3 comprises 17 residues.

The chain employs TRBV6-1 and TRBJ2-5; D is perhaps TRBD1 (6 bases). Germline V gene lookup returns CDR1 MNHNS and CDR2 SASEGT. The V end was cut by 6 bases, the J end by 5 bases, with 16 bases between. This CDR3 is 14 amino acids long. This CDR3 is CASSPGQQRETQYF. For the CDR3, the DNA is TGTGCCAGCAGCCCGGGACAACAAAGGGAGACCCAGTACTTC.

The V and J genes are TRBV7-9 and TRBJ2-5; 7 positions agree with TRBD2. The junction had 16 bases not matched to a gene; V was cut back by 4 bases and J by 5 bases. There are 17 residues in the CDR3. CDR1 is SEHNR and CDR2 is FQNEAQ in the germline V gene (reference sequence). The CDR3 reads CASSSPPGGGGWETQYF. The CDR3 DNA is TGTGCCAGCAGCTCCCCCCCGGGTGGGGGGGGGTGGGAGACCCAGTACTTC.

This clonotype appeared a few times. The V and J genes are TRBV20-1 and TRBJ2-2, with 7 nucleotides matching TRBD2. The V and J ends lost 0 bases and 3 bases, in that order; junction bases with no gene match: 7. CDR1 is DFQATT, CDR2 SNEGSKA, per germline (reference sequence). The CDR3 is 16 amino acids. In DNA form, the CDR3 reads TGCAGTGCTAGAGATCGGACTAGGGTGCACACCGGGGAGCTGTTTTTT. Its protein is CSARDRTRVHTGELFF.

This clonotype showed up many times. V is TRBV18 and J is TRBJ2-1; 11 bases fit TRBD1. The ends lost 8 bases at V and 3 bases at J; junction bases unmatched: 6. CDR1 is KGHSH and CDR2 is LQKENI in the germline V gene. This CDR3 is built from 15 residues. As DNA, the CDR3 is TGTGCCAGCCTTCGTGGGACAGGGGGCTACAATGAGCAGTTCTTC. Its protein product is CASLRGTGGYNEQFF.

In its sample, this clonotype was seen a few times. This chain uses TRBV3-1 with TRBJ2-4; D is possibly TRBD2 (6 bases). Trimming stripped 1 base from V and 0 bases from J, with 13 bases between. Germline-derived CDR1 and CDR2 are LGHDT and YNNKEL (reference sequence). CDR3 length equals 17 residues. The CDR3 DNA sequence: TGTGCCAGCAGCCAAGGGGACTTCCAATTAGCCAAAAACATTCAGTACTTC. Its protein is CASSQGDFQLAKNIQYF.

This clonotype was seen ten or more times. V gene TRBV7-6 combines with J gene TRBJ2-1; the match to TRBD1 covers 10 bases. The CDR3 covers 16 residues. The V and J ends lost 5 bases and 2 bases, in that order; junction bases with no gene match: 6. Germline V gives CDR1 SGHVS, CDR2 FNYEAQ. The DNA of the CDR3 is TGTGCCAGCAGCCCGCGGGACAGGGGCCCCTACAATGAGCAGTTCTTC. Translating it yields CASSPRDRGPYNEQFF. Looking up the rest from reference TRBV7-6 and TRBJ2-1 gives the full variable domain: GAGVSQSPRYKVTKRGQDVALRCDPISGHVSLYWYRQALGQGPEFLTYFNYEAQQDKSGLPNDRFSAERPEGSISTLTIQRTEQRDSAMYRCASSPRDRGPYNEQFFGPGTRLTVL.

This clonotype came up a few times. The V and J genes are TRBV12-3 or TRBV12-4 and TRBJ2-1, with 8 bases matching TRBD2. The CDR3 is 13 residues long. Trimming removed 4 bases from V and 9 bases from J; junction bases left unmatched: 5. The CDR3 DNA sequence: TGTGCCAGCAGTTCCGGGGGGGAGGGTGAGCAGTTCTTC. Encoded protein: CASSSGGEGEQFF.

The chain carries TRBV29-1 and TRBJ1-5; unclear D gene. The CDR3 runs to 14 residues. V was cut by 1 base and J by 8 bases, with 15 bases left in between. The germline V gene has CDR1 SQVTM and CDR2 ANQGSEA. The CDR3 DNA follows: TGCAGCGTTGAAGGGGTCAAGGACTGTGAGCCCCAGCATTTT. This codes for CSVEGVKDCEPQHF.

This clonotype has at least ten counts. V and J are TRBV2 and TRBJ1-5; 10 bases match TRBD1. The CDR3 runs to 15 residues. The germline gives CDR1 SNHLY, CDR2 FYNNEI. Trimming cost V 3 bases and J 6 bases; bases outside gene matches: 5. CDR3 loop: CASSERDRGGQPQHF. The CDR3 DNA sequence: TGTGCCAGCAGTGAGCGGGACAGGGGCGGTCAGCCCCAGCATTTT.

The rearrangement joins TRBV28 to TRBJ2-2, with 12 nucleotides matching TRBD2. Trimming took 2 bases from V and 7 from J; bases not matched to a gene: 5. Looked up from germline, CDR1 is MDHEN and CDR2 is SYDVKM. The CDR3 has 16 residues. DNA of the CDR3: TGTGCCAGCAGTTTACTGGCTAGCGGGAGGGGCGGGGAGCTGTTTTTT. This gives the protein CASSLLASGRGGELFF.

This clonotype was found a few times. The V call is TRBV2, the J call TRBJ2-5; TRBD1 agrees at 9 bases. Germline V gene data show CDR1 as SNHLY and CDR2 as FYNNEI. CDR3 length: 18 residues. The junction had 17 bases not matched to a gene; V was cut back by 5 bases and J by 4 bases. CDR3 nucleotides: TGTGCCAGCAGTCCCCGGGACAGGGAGAGGAGACAGGGAGAGACCCAGTACTTC. This encodes CASSPRDRERRQGETQYF.